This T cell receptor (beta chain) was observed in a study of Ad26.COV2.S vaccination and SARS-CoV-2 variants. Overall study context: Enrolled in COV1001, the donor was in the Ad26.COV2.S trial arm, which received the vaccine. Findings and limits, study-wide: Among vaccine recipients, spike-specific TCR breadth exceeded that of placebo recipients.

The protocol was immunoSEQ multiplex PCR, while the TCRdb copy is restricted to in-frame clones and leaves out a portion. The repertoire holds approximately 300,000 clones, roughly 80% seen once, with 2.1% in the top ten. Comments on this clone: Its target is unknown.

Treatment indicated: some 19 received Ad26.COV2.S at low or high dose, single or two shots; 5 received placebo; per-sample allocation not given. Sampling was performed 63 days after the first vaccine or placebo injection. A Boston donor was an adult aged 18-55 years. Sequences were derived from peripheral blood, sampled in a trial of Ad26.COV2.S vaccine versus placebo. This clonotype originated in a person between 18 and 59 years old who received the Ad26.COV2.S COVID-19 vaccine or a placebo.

CDR3: CASSRNRGAYNEQFF. The CDR3 nucleotides are TGTGCCAGCAGCCGTAACAGGGGAGCCTACAATGAGCAGTTCTTC. This chain links TRBV28 with TRBJ2-1; 7 positions match TRBD1. Germline V gives CDR1 MDHEN, CDR2 SYDVKM. CDR3 length: 15 amino acids. Trimming cost V 6 bases and J 2 bases; bases outside gene matches: 7. Filled out from reference TRBV28 and TRBJ2-1, the complete variable domain reads DVKVTQSSRYLVKRTGEKVFLECVQDMDHENMFWYRQDPGLGLRLIYFSYDVKMKEKGDIPEGYSVSREKKERFSLILESASTNQTSMYLCASSRNRGAYNEQFFGPGTRLTVL.